The 5 T cell receptor beta chains below all came from one sample that was sequenced in a study of CD8+ T cells in alopecia areata. Stated treatment: oral pan-JAK inhibitor, 5-10 mg twice daily. Investigators isolated RNA and reverse transcribed it into cDNA to act as the sequencing template. The method was immunoSEQ multiplex PCR; TCRdb's version includes in-frame clones alone and lacks a portion of them. Of 200,000 or so clones listed, roughly 60% were seen once; the top ten hold about 5.5%. Sequencing used CD4+ T cells sorted from blood, obtained at week 24, from a patient treated with tofacitinib. These receptors were taken from a human donor with alopecia areata.

In its sample, this clone was seen a few times. The gene calls are TRBV4-3 and TRBJ2-7, with a tentative D call TRBD2 (6 bases). V was trimmed by 1 base and J by 2 bases, leaving 15 bases between them. The germline gives CDR1 LGHNA, CDR2 YSLEER. The CDR3 has 16 residues. The CDR3 loop reads CASSQGGTYNTYEQYF. CDR3 nucleotide sequence: TGCGCCAGCAGCCAAGGGGGGACTTACAATACCTACGAGCAGTACTTC.

The chain joins TRBV14 to TRBJ2-1; D might be TRBD2 (6 bases). V lost 4 bases to trimming and J lost 0 bases, with 10 bases between them. CDR1 is SGHDN and CDR2 is FVKESK in the germline V gene. CDR3 length: 15 residues. CDR3 sequence reads: CASSRWRGSYNEQFF. The CDR3 coding sequence is TGTGCCAGCAGCCGGTGGAGGGGCTCCTACAATGAGCAGTTCTTC.

This clone was recorded a few times. V is TRBV4-2 and J is TRBJ2-5; 15 nucleotides agree with TRBD2. The germline gives CDR1 LGHNA, CDR2 YNFKEQ. The CDR3 sequence is 18 residues long. V shed 3 bases and J 4 bases; nucleotides not matched to a gene: 9. CDR3 sequence reads: CASSHAGLAGGGRETQYF. The DNA of the CDR3 is TGTGCCAGCAGCCACGCGGGACTAGCGGGGGGCGGGCGAGAGACCCAGTACTTC.

This clone was found many times. This sequence joins TRBV5-5 and TRBJ2-3; tentative D call: TRBD2 (7 bases). This CDR3 comprises 16 residues. V lost 3 bases to trimming and J lost 0 bases, with 14 bases between them. The germline V gene encodes CDR1 SGHKS and CDR2 YYEKEE (reference sequence). The CDR3 nucleotides read TGTGCCAGCAGCTCCTTGCCGGGGGGCAGCACAGATACGCAGTATTTT. This encodes CASSSLPGGSTDTQYF.

The chain has TRBV29-1 and TRBJ2-7; D assignment may be TRBD1 or TRBD2 (6 bases each). Germline V gives CDR1 SQVTM, CDR2 ANQGSEA. Trimming cost V 3 bases and J 3 bases, with 15 bases left between them. This CDR3 has 14 amino acids. CDR3 protein: CSVDRSGDFYEQYF. CDR3 nucleotides: TGCAGCGTTGATCGGTCAGGGGACTTCTACGAGCAGTACTTC.